The 15 T cell receptor beta chains reported below all come from one sample, sequenced in a study of blood T cell repertoires in COVID-19. The repertoire was sequenced with immunoSEQ multiplex PCR; TCRdb's copy has only in-frame clones and lacks some. The data hold tens of thousands of clones, with around 90% observed a single time. What was sequenced was peripheral blood. The source of these receptors is a human donor in a cohort sampled during active COVID-19.

The chain links TRBV12-3 or TRBV12-4 to TRBJ2-1, with D perhaps matching TRBD2 (6 bases). Trimming shortened V by 4 bases and J by 7 bases, and 11 bases separated the two germline ends. This CDR3 contains 13 residues. The CDR3 DNA reads as TGTGCCAGCAGTTCCGTAGGGAGGAATGAGCAGTTCTTC. Translated: CASSSVGRNEQFF.

The genes are TRBV7-6 and TRBJ2-3; tentatively, D is TRBD1 (5 bases). In germline, CDR1 is SGHVS, CDR2 FNYEAQ. The CDR3 consists of 15 residues. V lost 5 bases, J lost 0 bases, and 12 bases lay in between. CDR3 protein: CASSLDSISTDTQYF. The CDR3 coding sequence is TGTGCCAGCAGCCTAGACAGCATTAGCACAGATACGCAGTATTTT.

This clone occurred once. The chain employs TRBV7-9 and TRBJ1-3; D is perhaps TRBD1 (5 bases). V gave up 1 base and J gave up 3 bases, with 7 bases separating them. There are 14 residues in the CDR3. The germline gives CDR1 SEHNR, CDR2 FQNEAQ (reference sequence). The CDR3 region is CASSLETGGNTIYF. CDR3 in DNA: TGTGCCAGCAGCTTAGAAACAGGTGGAAACACCATATATTTT.

The genes are TRBV12-3 or TRBV12-4 and TRBJ1-5; unclear D gene. V was pared by 7 bases and J by 0 bases, with 7 bases between. The CDR3 has 13 amino acids. The CDR3 sequence: CASTGSSNQPQHF. In DNA, the CDR3 is TGTGCCAGCACCGGGTCTAGCAATCAGCCCCAGCATTTT.

This clone has only one observation. This chain uses TRBV7-8 with TRBJ2-1, with 12 nucleotides matching TRBD2. CDR1 and CDR2 from the germline V gene are SGHVS and FQNEAQ. The ends lost 4 bases at V and 10 bases at J; junction bases unmatched: 8. CDR3 length equals 15 residues. In nucleotides, the CDR3 is TGTGCCAGCAGCTACGCTCCCACTAGCGGGAGGGAGCAGTTCTTC. Translating gives CASSYAPTSGREQFF.

This chain uses TRBV4-1 with TRBJ2-7; 8 bases are shared with TRBD1. Unmatched junction bases numbered 10, after V lost 4 bases and J lost 5 bases. CDR1 is MGHRA, CDR2 YSYEKL, per germline. The length of the CDR3 is 15 residues. The CDR3 nucleotides are TGCGCCAGCAGCCCTGAGCTTGGACAGGGCAACGAGCAGTACTTC. Amino acid sequence: CASSPELGQGNEQYF.

This rearrangement joins TRBV7-9 to TRBJ2-3; 10 nucleotides match TRBD1. Germline-derived CDR1 and CDR2 are SEHNR and FQNEAQ (reference sequence). V dropped 4 bases and J dropped 4; count of bases not matched to a gene: 8. The CDR3 loop spans 16 amino acids. The CDR3 here is CASSSTGGYTSDTQYF. CDR3 sequence (DNA): TGTGCCAGCAGCTCGACAGGGGGCTACACATCAGATACGCAGTATTTT.

The chain combines TRBV2 with TRBJ2-7; 11 positions match TRBD2. This CDR3 is 17 amino acids long. Germline loops: CDR1 SNHLY, CDR2 FYNNEI. The V gene end was trimmed by 5 bases and the J gene end by 5 bases; junction bases not matched to a gene: 14. The CDR3 nucleotides are TGTGCCAGCAGTCATGTCGATAGACTAGCGGGGTCCCACGAGCAGTACTTC. It yields the protein CASSHVDRLAGSHEQYF.

V is TRBV19 and J is TRBJ1-2; 11 positions agree with TRBD1. This CDR3 spans 12 amino acids. Germline-derived CDR1 and CDR2 are LNHDA and SQIVND (reference sequence). V was pared by 8 bases and J by 6 bases, with 2 bases of the junction left unmatched. The CDR3 loop is CASEDRGHGYTF. In nucleotides, the CDR3 is TGTGCCAGTGAGGACAGGGGGCATGGCTACACCTTC.

The chain has TRBV7-9 and TRBJ2-3; D is perhaps TRBD1 (5 bases). Trimming shortened V by 6 bases and J by 0 bases, and 7 bases separated the two germline ends. Germline V gene lookup returns CDR1 SEHNR and CDR2 FQNEAQ (reference sequence). CDR3 length: 13 amino acids. CDR3 region: CASSRQSTDTQYF. The CDR3 bases are TGTGCCAGCAGTAGACAGAGCACAGATACGCAGTATTTT.

This clone has just a few counts. The CDR3 DNA reads TGTGCCACCAGCAGAGACCACCTATCACCCCTCCACTTT. Amino acid sequence: CATSRDHLSPLHF. The gene calls are TRBV15 and TRBJ1-6; D ambiguous. This CDR3 contains 13 residues. Trimming stripped 0 bases from V and 10 bases from J, with 7 bases between. Germline CDR1 LNHNV, CDR2 YYDKDF (reference sequence).

The rearrangement uses TRBV18 and TRBJ1-5; the D is unclear. Germline V gene lookup returns CDR1 KGHSH and CDR2 LQKENI. Trimming shortened V by 6 bases and J by 5 bases, and 11 bases separated the two germline ends. The CDR3 is 13 amino acids. The CDR3 sequence: CASSGSRDQPQHF. The DNA of the CDR3 is TGTGCCAGCTCCGGTTCTCGGGATCAGCCCCAGCATTTT.

The V gene is TRBV5-5, the J gene TRBJ1-1, with 9 positions matching TRBD1. Trimming at V came to 6 bases and at J to 6 bases, leaving 15 bases not matched to a gene. This CDR3 region has 16 residues. Germline CDR1 reads SGHKS; CDR2 reads YYEKEE (reference sequence). The CDR3 sequence: CASTPRAGQGPPEAFF. The CDR3 DNA is TGTGCCAGCACCCCCAGGGCGGGACAGGGCCCCCCTGAAGCTTTCTTT.

The rearrangement joins TRBV5-6 to TRBJ2-2, with no clear D. Per germline, CDR1 SGHDT and CDR2 YYEEEE. The CDR3 has 13 amino acids. Trimming stripped 0 bases from V and 7 bases from J, with 7 bases between. CDR3 region: CASSLGSVGELFF. The CDR3 nucleotides read TGTGCCAGCAGCTTGGGTTCTGTCGGGGAGCTGTTTTTT.

The V call is TRBV18, the J call TRBJ1-1; 8 positions agree with TRBD1. This CDR3 spans 15 amino acids. The ends lost 1 base at V and 5 bases at J; junction bases unmatched: 6. Germline V gene data show CDR1 as KGHSH and CDR2 as LQKENI. The CDR3 here is CASSPRTGRPTEAFF. The CDR3 DNA reads TGTGCCAGCTCACCACGGACAGGGCGCCCTACTGAAGCTTTCTTT. Drawing the rest from reference TRBV18 and TRBJ1-1, the complete variable domain is NAGVMQNPRHLVRRRGQEARLRCSPMKGHSHVYWYRQLPEEGLKFMVYLQKENIIDESGMPKERFSAEFPKEGPSILRIQQVVRGDSAAYFCASSPRTGRPTEAFFGQGTRLTVV.